This section outlines one T cell receptor (beta chain) sequence together with its context. Its specificity is not known. This entry comes from a study of shared clonotypes between healthy human individuals. Study-wide points: The donor pool, a small one, limited the genetic and exposure-history diversity represented. A handful of donors had approximately 4.6% of their naive CD4 clonotypes in common.

Data came from immunoSEQ multiplex PCR; TCRdb stores just in-frame clones and leaves some out. The table records fewer than 2.5 million clones, over 85% of them present only once. The V end was cut by 1 base, the J end by 4 bases, with 15 bases between. The CDR3 is 16 residues long. Germline CDR1 reads SGDLS; CDR2 reads YYNGEE. The rearrangement uses TRBV9 and TRBJ2-1; no reliable D call. The sequencing input was naive CD4+ T cells from PBMCs. Documented subset: CD45RA+ positively selected. The receptor was isolated from a man in his late teens or twenties in good health. Some clones in this sample may be carry-over from other donors' samples. CDR3 loop: CASSVLSRGEYNEQFF. In nucleotides, the CDR3 is TGTGCCAGCAGCGTACTCTCTAGAGGTGAATACAATGAGCAGTTCTTC.